The source of this T cell receptor beta chain is a study of OX40 agonist ivuxolimab in advanced cancers. Study-wide context: Patients received intravenous ivuxolimab every 2 weeks at 0.01 to 10 mg/kg. Hepatocellular carcinoma, melanoma, renal cell or head and neck cancer was diagnosed in the dose-escalation patients.

Trimming took off 2 bases at V and 2 bases at J, with 7 bases between the two ends. This CDR3 region has 13 residues. CDR1 is MNHEY, CDR2 SVGAGI, per germline. Study-wide points: CD8+ T cells averaged more expanded clones than CD4+.

In regard to this clone: As yet, its antigen is unknown.

Only in-frame clones appear in the TCRdb table, and some are missing; sequencing was by immunoSEQ multiplex PCR. The repertoire holds more than 65,000 clones, with 92% as singletons. The sequencing used CD4+ or CD8+ T cells sorted from blood, collected in a trial of the OX40 agonist ivuxolimab. The receptor was derived from an adult with an advanced solid tumor such as melanoma, head and neck, liver or kidney cancer. The chain joins TRBV6-5 to TRBJ2-7, with a weak D call TRBD2 (6 bases). The CDR3 DNA reads TGTGCCAGCAGTTACCGGGGGACCTACGAGCAGTACTTC. Translated, it gives CASSYRGTYEQYF.